This TCR beta chain appears in the sequencing data of a study of CD8 T cells in ankylosing spondylitis. Study-level points and caveats: Earlier literature documents some of the motif variants in reactive arthritis synovial fluid and blood.

TCRdb redid the calling of the 5' RACE reads with MiXCR, one entry per CDR3 protein. The sample has roughly 220,000 distinct CDR3 sequences; about 10% are singletons. This clonotype was recorded at least ten times. Its antigen is unknown. The J segment lost 8 bases and the V segment lost 1 base, leaving 12 bases of the junction unmatched. In germline, CDR1 is SGDLS, CDR2 YYNGEE. The CDR3 has 17 amino acids. The gene calls are TRBV9 and TRBJ1-6; 7 bases match TRBD1. Sequencing used blood, either unsorted or a sorted T cell fraction (not recorded which). The TCR comes from a male donor with ankylosing spondylitis or in good health (not recorded which). The CDR3 sequence: CASSVSSGTDAYSPLHF. CDR3 bases: TGTGCCAGCAGCGTATCGAGCGGGACAGACGCTTATTCACCCCTCCACTTT.